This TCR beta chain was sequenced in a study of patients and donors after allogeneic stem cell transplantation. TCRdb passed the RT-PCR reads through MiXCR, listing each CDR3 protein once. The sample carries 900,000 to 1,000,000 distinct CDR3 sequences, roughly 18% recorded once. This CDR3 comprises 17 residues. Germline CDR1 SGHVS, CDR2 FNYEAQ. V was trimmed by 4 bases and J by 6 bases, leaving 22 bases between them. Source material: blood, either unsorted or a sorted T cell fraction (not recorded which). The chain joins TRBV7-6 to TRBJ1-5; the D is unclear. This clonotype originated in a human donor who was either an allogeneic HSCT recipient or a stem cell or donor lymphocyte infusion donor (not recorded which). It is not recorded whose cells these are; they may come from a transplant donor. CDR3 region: CASSSSDGTSVGQPQHF. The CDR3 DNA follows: TGTGCCAGCAGCTCCTCGGACGGAACGTCCGTGGGTCAGCCCCAGCATTTT.